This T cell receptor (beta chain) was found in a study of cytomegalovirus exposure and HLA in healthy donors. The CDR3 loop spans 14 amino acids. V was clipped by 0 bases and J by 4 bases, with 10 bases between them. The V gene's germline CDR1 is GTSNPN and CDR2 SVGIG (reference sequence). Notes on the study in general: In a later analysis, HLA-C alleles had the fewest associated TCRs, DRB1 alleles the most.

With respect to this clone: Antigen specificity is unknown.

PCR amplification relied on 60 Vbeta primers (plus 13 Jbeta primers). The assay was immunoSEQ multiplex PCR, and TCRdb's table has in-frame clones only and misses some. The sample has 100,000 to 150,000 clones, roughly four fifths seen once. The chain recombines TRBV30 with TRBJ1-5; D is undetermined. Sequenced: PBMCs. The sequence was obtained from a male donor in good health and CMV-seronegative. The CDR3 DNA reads TGTGCCTGGAGTGTACGGGGAAAGAATCAGCCCCAGCATTTT. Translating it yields CAWSVRGKNQPQHF.